This T cell receptor beta chain emerged from a study of T cell repertoires in cytomegalovirus infection. About the research overall: From public TCR beta signatures came an indication of both CMV infection and matching HLA type.

General study findings and limits: Summed frequency of public TCR beta families distinguished CMV carriers with the relevant HLA. Dominating the ex vivo response were TCR beta clonotypes that were CMV-specific and HLA-C-restricted.

With 3 bases removed from V and 3 bases from J, the gap between germline ends came to 15 bases. The CDR3 is made up of 16 amino acids. Germline V gene sequence: CDR1 MNHEY, CDR2 SVGEGT. TCRdb called the reads again in MiXCR, with one record for every CDR3 protein. Of 230,000 or so distinct CDR3 sequences in the sample, about a sixth were seen once. This clonotype was recorded many times. Its antigen is unidentified. The rearrangement uses TRBV6-2 or TRBV6-3 and TRBJ1-5; D gene uncertain. Input material: CD8+ T cells from PBMCs. The TCR comes from a human donor in good health (CMV status not recorded). Some clones in this sample may be carry-over from other donors' samples. The CDR3: CASSYSGRIDNQPQHF. DNA of the CDR3: TGTGCCAGCAGTTATTCAGGACGGATAGACAATCAGCCCCAGCATTTT.